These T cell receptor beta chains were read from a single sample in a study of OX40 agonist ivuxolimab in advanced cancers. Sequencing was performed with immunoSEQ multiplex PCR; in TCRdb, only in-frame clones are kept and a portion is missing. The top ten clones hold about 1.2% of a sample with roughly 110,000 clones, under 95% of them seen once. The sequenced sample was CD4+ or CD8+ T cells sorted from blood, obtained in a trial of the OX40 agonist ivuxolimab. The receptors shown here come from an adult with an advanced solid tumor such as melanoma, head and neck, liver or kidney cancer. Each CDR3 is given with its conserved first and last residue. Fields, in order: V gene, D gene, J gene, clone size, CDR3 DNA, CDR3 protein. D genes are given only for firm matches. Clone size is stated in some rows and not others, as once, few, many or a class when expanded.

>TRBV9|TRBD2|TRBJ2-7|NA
TGTGCCAGCAGCGTAGGGGCGGCGGGGGCCTACGAGCAGTACTTC
CASSVGAAGAYEQYF
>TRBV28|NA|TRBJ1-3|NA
TGTGCCAGCAGTTTTAGGTCGTGGGTGAGCTCTGGAAACACCATATATTTT
CASSFRSWVSSGNTIYF
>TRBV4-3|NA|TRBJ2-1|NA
TGCGCCAGCAGCCAAGTGGAGGGGGGCGATGAGCAGTTCTTC
CASSQVEGGDEQFF
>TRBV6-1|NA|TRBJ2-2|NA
TGTGCCAGCCGGGGGGCCTCGAACACCGGGGAGCTGTTTTTT
CASRGASNTGELFF
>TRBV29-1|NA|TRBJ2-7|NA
TGCAGCGTTGATGGCAGAGGTTACGAGCAGTACTTC
CSVDGRGYEQYF
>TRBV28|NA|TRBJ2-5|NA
TGTGCCAGCAATTCGAGGGCGCAGGGGACCCAGTACTTC
CASNSRAQGTQYF
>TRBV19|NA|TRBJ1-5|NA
TGTGCCAGTAGATTATATGGGGGGCTGGAGCCCCAGCATTTT
CASRLYGGLEPQHF
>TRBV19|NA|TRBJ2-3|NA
TGTGCCAGTAGTGCGCAGGGGACAGATACGCAGTATTTT
CASSAQGTDTQYF
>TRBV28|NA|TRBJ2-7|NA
TGTGCCAGCAGTTTAGCCCTGGGGAAGCAGTACTTC
CASSLALGKQYF
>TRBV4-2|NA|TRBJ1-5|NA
TGTGCCAGCAGCCAAGCGGTAATGGGGCATGGTCGACAGCCCCAGCATTTT
CASSQAVMGHGRQPQHF
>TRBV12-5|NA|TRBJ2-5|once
TGTGCTAGTGGTTTGGTAACGGAGACCCAGTACTTC
CASGLVTETQYF
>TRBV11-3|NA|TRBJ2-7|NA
TGTGCCAGCAGCTTGGACCTTGGGTCCTACGAGCAGTACTTC
CASSLDLGSYEQYF
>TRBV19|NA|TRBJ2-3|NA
TGTGCCAGCCGCCGGGCAGATACGCAGTATTTT
CASRRADTQYF
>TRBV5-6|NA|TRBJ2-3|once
TGTGCCAGCAGCCCCCCGATTTCGGATACGCAGTATTTT
CASSPPISDTQYF
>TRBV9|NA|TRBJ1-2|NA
TGTGCCAGCAGCGTACGGGGGAACTATGGCTACACCTTC
CASSVRGNYGYTF
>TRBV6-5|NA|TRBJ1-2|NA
TGTGCCAGCAGTTACCGGGTGGGGTTCGGTTATGGCTACACCTTC
CASSYRVGFGYGYTF
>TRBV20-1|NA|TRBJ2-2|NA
TGCAGTGCTTGGACGACCGGGGAGCTGTTTTTT
CSAWTTGELFF
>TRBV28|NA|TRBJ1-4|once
TGTGCCAGCAGTGAGACAGCCGCAACTAATGAAAAACTGTTTTTT
CASSETAATNEKLFF
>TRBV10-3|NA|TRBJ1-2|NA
TGTGCCATCAGTGAGTCGGCGGAGGGCCTCTATGGCTACACCTTC
CAISESAEGLYGYTF
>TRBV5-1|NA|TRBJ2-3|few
TGCGCCAGCAGTCAAATAGAATTAACAGATACGCAGTATTTT
CASSQIELTDTQYF
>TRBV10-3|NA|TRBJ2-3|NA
TGTGCCAACGCCGACAGTACCAGCACAGATACGCAGTATTTT
CANADSTSTDTQYF
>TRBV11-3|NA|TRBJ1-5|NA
TGTGCCAGCAGCTTAATGGGGGCAAACAATCAGCCCCAGCATTTT
CASSLMGANNQPQHF
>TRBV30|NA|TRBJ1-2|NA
TGTGCCTGGAACTCAGGGTACGGCTACACCTTC
CAWNSGYGYTF
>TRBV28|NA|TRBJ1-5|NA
TGTGCCAGCAGTCGCGGGGGAAGCAACAATCAGCCCCAGCATTTT
CASSRGGSNNQPQHF
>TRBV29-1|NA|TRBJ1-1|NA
TGCAGCGTTGAAAGCCCTGGGGCTTTCTTT
CSVESPGAFF
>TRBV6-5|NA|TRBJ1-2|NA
TGTGCCAGCACCCAAGGGGGGGGCAACTATGGCTACACCTTC
CASTQGGGNYGYTF
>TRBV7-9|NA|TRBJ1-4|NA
TGTGCCAGCAGCTCGTACGGCCCGCATGAAAAACTGTTTTTT
CASSSYGPHEKLFF
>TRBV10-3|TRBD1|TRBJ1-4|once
TGTGCCATCAGTGACGGACAGGGCGATAATGAAAAACTGTTTTTT
CAISDGQGDNEKLFF
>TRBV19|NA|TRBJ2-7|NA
TGTGCCAGTAGTATTCCAGACTACGAGCAGTACTTC
CASSIPDYEQYF